This paragraph reports one T cell receptor (beta chain). Its antigen is not known. This CDR3 region has 13 residues. The germline CDR1 and CDR2 sequences are MNHEY and SVGAGI. The V end lost 5 bases, the J end lost 2 bases, and 7 bases lay between the germline ends. This specimen comes from a study of vaccination effects on CD4 cells after COVID-19. Study-level information: A couple of convalescent patients each provided a sample, at 16 days and at one week before vaccination. Study-wide points: Whether induced by infection or by vaccine, clones showed marked clonal contraction late after vaccination.

Some clones are missing from TCRdb's copy, which holds only in-frame ones; the method was immunoSEQ multiplex PCR. The profile shows 35,000 to 45,000 clones, around two thirds of them singletons. Antigen-specific CD4+ T cells expanded by the ViraFEST assay with viral peptide pools were then sequenced. Culture lasted about ten days before CD4+ T cell isolation. SARS-CoV-2 infected the person between March and December 2020, as confirmed by PCR. Days 3 and 7 saw half the medium replaced with IL-2 medium. The V and J genes are TRBV6-5 and TRBJ2-1, with a weak D call TRBD2 (6 bases). This clonotype was obtained from a human donor who had a prior SARS-CoV-2 infection. The input for sequencing was CD4+ T cells from PBMCs cultured with a peptide pool, taken before COVID-19 vaccination. For the CDR3, the DNA is TGTGCCAGCAGTCGACTAGCCTACAATGAGCAGTTCTTC. It yields the protein CASSRLAYNEQFF.